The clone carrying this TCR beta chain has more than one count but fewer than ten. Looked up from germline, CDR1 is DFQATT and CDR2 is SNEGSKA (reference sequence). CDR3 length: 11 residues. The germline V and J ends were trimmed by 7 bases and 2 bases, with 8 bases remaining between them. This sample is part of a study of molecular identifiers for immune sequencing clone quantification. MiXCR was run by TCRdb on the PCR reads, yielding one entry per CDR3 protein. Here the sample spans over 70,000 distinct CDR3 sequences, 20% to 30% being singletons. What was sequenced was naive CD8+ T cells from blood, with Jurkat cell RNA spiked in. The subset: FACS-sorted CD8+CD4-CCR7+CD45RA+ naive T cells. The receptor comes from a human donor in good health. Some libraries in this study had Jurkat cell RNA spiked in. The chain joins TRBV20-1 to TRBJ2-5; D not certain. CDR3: CSGWGQETQYF. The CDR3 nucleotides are TGCAGTGGCTGGGGTCAAGAGACCCAGTACTTC.